The 31 T cell receptor beta chains below were found in one sample sequenced in a study of a mutant IDH1 vaccine in newly diagnosed glioma. Antigen specificity for these receptors is unknown. Time point described: week 11, during vaccination. Doses consisted of 300 ug of mutant IDH1 20-mer peptide each, paired with topical imiquimod. Repertoires were generated with immunoSEQ multiplex PCR, while TCRdb's copy carries only in-frame clones and drops some. The data hold roughly 62,000 clones, with about 89% observed a single time. The input for sequencing was PBMCs, taken from a glioma patient whose treatment included an IDH1 peptide vaccine. These receptors all come from a man aged 40-49 years with glioma.

Only a few counts were recorded for this clone. V usage is TRBV11-2 and J usage is TRBJ1-2; no reliable D call. The V and J ends lost 5 bases and 2 bases respectively, with 12 bases between them. Germline V gives CDR1 SGHAT, CDR2 FQNNGV. This CDR3 has 14 amino acids. This CDR3 reads CASSVPNPNYGYTF. CDR3 DNA sequence: TGTGCCAGCAGCGTCCCGAATCCCAACTATGGCTACACCTTC.

CDR3 loop: CASSFHPGQGNTGELFF. The CDR3 bases are TGTGCCAGCAGCTTTCACCCCGGACAGGGTAACACCGGGGAGCTGTTTTTT. The chain has TRBV5-4 and TRBJ2-2; 8 bases align to TRBD1. This CDR3 contains 17 residues. V shed 2 bases, J shed 2 bases, and the junction held 8 bases outside the gene matches. CDR1 SGHNT and CDR2 YYREEE come from the germline V gene (reference sequence).

V is TRBV7-2 and J is TRBJ2-7; D unclear. V was pared by 0 bases and J by 0 bases, with 9 bases between. The CDR3 loop spans 15 amino acids. Germline CDR1 reads SGHTA; CDR2 reads FQGNSA. CDR3 DNA: TGTGCCAGCAGCTTAGCTTTCGGCAGCTCCTACGAGCAGTACTTC. It codes for CASSLAFGSSYEQYF.

This sequence joins TRBV5-1 and TRBJ1-1; D is uncertain. Germline lookup yields CDR1 SGHRS and CDR2 YFSETQ. V dropped 4 bases and J dropped 0 bases, with 7 bases sitting between them. This CDR3 is built from 13 residues. CDR3 in amino acids: CASSGVVNTEAFF. CDR3 DNA: TGCGCCAGCAGCGGGGTGGTGAACACTGAAGCTTTCTTT.

The chain uses TRBV19 and TRBJ2-3; no reliable D call. V was shortened by 3 bases and J by 4 bases, with 11 bases between the two germline ends. The CDR3 consists of 14 residues. Germline V lookup: CDR1 LNHDA, CDR2 SQIVND (reference sequence). CDR3 protein: CASSMSGAADTQYF. CDR3 nucleotide sequence: TGTGCCAGTAGTATGTCCGGCGCCGCAGATACGCAGTATTTT.

V and J are TRBV7-9 and TRBJ2-7; tentative D call: TRBD1 (6 bases). The CDR3 is made up of 14 amino acids. From germline, CDR1 is SEHNR and CDR2 FQNEAQ (reference sequence). With 5 bases removed from V and 5 bases from J, the gap between germline ends came to 16 bases. CDR3 DNA sequence: TGTGCCAGCAGCCTCCAGGTGGCAGGGGACGAGCAGTACTTC. Protein: CASSLQVAGDEQYF.

This clone was counted a single time. J is TRBJ2-5 and V is TRBV7-9, with TRBD1 as a possible D gene (6 bases). The CDR3 spans 17 residues. V lost 0 bases to trimming and J lost 3 bases, with 17 bases between them. The V gene's germline CDR1 is SEHNR and CDR2 FQNEAQ (reference sequence). The CDR3 sequence: CASSLAFGRGTKETQYF. In nucleotides, the CDR3 is TGTGCCAGCAGCTTAGCTTTCGGCAGGGGAACGAAAGAGACCCAGTACTTC.

The chain combines TRBV29-1 with TRBJ2-2, with TRBD2 identical over 11 bases. This CDR3 has 14 amino acids. J was trimmed by 6 bases and V by 4 bases; bases with no gene match: 4. The germline gives CDR1 SQVTM, CDR2 ANQGSEA. The CDR3 sequence is CSVGRTSGPGELFF. DNA for the CDR3: TGCAGCGTTGGGAGGACTAGCGGGCCCGGGGAGCTGTTTTTT.

This chain's CDR3 is CASSYSVGATEAFF. The DNA of the CDR3 is TGTGCCAGCAGTTACAGCGTCGGCGCCACTGAAGCTTTCTTT. This sequence joins TRBV6-5 and TRBJ1-1; D unclear. Per the germline V gene, CDR1 is MNHEY and CDR2 is SVGAGI. V was clipped by 2 bases and J by 4 bases, with 11 bases between them. The CDR3 length is 14 residues.

The V gene is TRBV6-6, the J gene TRBJ1-2, with 9 bases matching TRBD1. V was clipped by 5 bases and J by 7 bases; unmatched bases: 11. Germline V gene data show CDR1 as MNHNY and CDR2 as SVGAGI (reference sequence). This CDR3 spans 15 amino acids. The CDR3 sequence is CASSKQGTGMVGYTF. The CDR3 DNA sequence: TGTGCCAGCAGTAAACAGGGGACAGGGATGGTTGGCTACACCTTC.

The chain carries TRBV6-4 and TRBJ2-7; TRBD1 aligns across 9 bases. The CDR3 spans 14 residues. V lost 4 bases, J lost 5 bases, and 6 bases stayed unmatched. Germline CDR1 and CDR2: MRHNA and SNTAGT. The CDR3, as DNA: TGTGCCAGCAGTGGGACAGGGGTGAACAACGAGCAGTACGTC. As protein: CASSGTGVNNEQYV.

This clone was recorded once. V usage is TRBV29-1 and J usage is TRBJ2-1, with a weak D call TRBD1 (6 bases). With 3 bases removed from V and 3 bases from J, the gap between germline ends came to 12 bases. The germline V gene encodes CDR1 SQVTM and CDR2 ANQGSEA. The CDR3 contains 14 residues. The CDR3 protein is CSVDDRRGYNEQFF. The CDR3 DNA sequence: TGCAGCGTTGATGACAGGAGAGGCTACAATGAGCAGTTCTTC.

This clone was observed once. The gene calls are TRBV2 and TRBJ2-3; D is unresolved. The V end was cut by 3 bases, the J end by 5 bases, with 3 bases between. The CDR3 covers 11 residues. Germline CDR1 reads SNHLY; CDR2 reads FYNNEI. The CDR3 nucleotides read TGTGCCAGCAGTGATAGAGATACGCAGTATTTT. Encoded protein: CASSDRDTQYF.

The J gene is TRBJ1-2, the V gene TRBV29-1; D gene uncertain. Germline V lookup: CDR1 SQVTM, CDR2 ANQGSEA. With 4 bases removed from V and 2 bases from J, the gap between germline ends came to 11 bases. This CDR3 region has 13 residues. The CDR3 here is CSVGSGTNYGYTF. The CDR3 DNA follows: TGCAGCGTTGGGTCCGGAACGAACTATGGCTACACCTTC.

The chain is built from TRBV4-3 and TRBJ1-3; tentative D call: TRBD1 (6 bases). Germline V lookup: CDR1 LGHNA, CDR2 YSLEER. The V end was cut by 0 bases, the J end by 2 bases, with 11 bases between. There are 16 residues in the CDR3. In DNA form, the CDR3 reads TGCGCCAGCAGCCAAGATCATCGGGGGCCTGGAAACACCATATATTTT. It yields the protein CASSQDHRGPGNTIYF.

The gene calls are TRBV11-2 and TRBJ2-2; D remains unclear. Germline V gene lookup returns CDR1 SGHAT and CDR2 FQNNGV. Trimming pared 5 bases from V and 0 bases from J, leaving 13 bases between. This CDR3 is built from 16 residues. The CDR3 spells CASSPRADPNTGELFF. CDR3 in DNA: TGTGCCAGCAGCCCTAGGGCCGACCCGAACACCGGGGAGCTGTTTTTT.

The chain links TRBV28 to TRBJ2-7, with 8 bases that match TRBD1. V was pared by 5 bases and J by 3 bases, with 6 bases of the junction left unmatched. CDR1 MDHEN and CDR2 SYDVKM come from the germline V gene. CDR3 length: 14 residues. DNA for the CDR3: TGTGCCAGCAGTCCGCAGGGGGCAAACTACGAGCAGTACTTC. Its protein is CASSPQGANYEQYF.

The V gene is TRBV25-1, the J gene TRBJ1-2; unclear D gene. Trimming pared 6 bases from V and 5 bases from J, leaving 16 bases between. In germline, CDR1 is MGHDK, CDR2 SYGVNS. The CDR3 loop spans 14 amino acids. In DNA, the CDR3 is TGTGCCAGCAGCCCACAGATGGTACCATATGGCTACACCTTC. This encodes CASSPQMVPYGYTF.

The chain combines TRBV19 with TRBJ2-2, with 7 bases fitting TRBD1. The trim removed 6 bases at V and 1 base at J, leaving 5 bases unmatched. Germline V lookup: CDR1 LNHDA, CDR2 SQIVND (reference sequence). The CDR3 runs to 15 residues. The CDR3 loop reads CASRLRGWNTGELFF. CDR3 DNA sequence: TGTGCCAGTAGGCTCAGGGGGTGGAACACCGGGGAGCTGTTTTTT.

The chain combines TRBV27 with TRBJ2-1, with D perhaps TRBD2 (6 bases). Trimming cost V 3 bases and J 6 bases, with 12 bases left between them. The CDR3 is made up of 14 amino acids. Germline V gives CDR1 MNHEY, CDR2 SMNVEV (reference sequence). Here the CDR3 reads CASSLGDSTNEQFF. In DNA form, the CDR3 reads TGTGCCAGCAGTTTGGGGGACTCGACCAATGAGCAGTTCTTC.

The V and J genes are TRBV27 and TRBJ2-3, with 7 bases matching TRBD2. Trimming at V came to 6 bases and at J to 2 bases, leaving 5 bases not matched to a gene. This CDR3 spans 14 amino acids. From germline, CDR1 is MNHEY and CDR2 SMNVEV (reference sequence). Here the CDR3 reads CASRPAGYTDTQYF. CDR3 nucleotide sequence: TGTGCCAGCAGGCCAGCGGGGTACACAGATACGCAGTATTTT.

This chain uses TRBV19 with TRBJ1-1; 10 bases match TRBD1. J gave up 11 bases and V 5 bases, and 14 bases lay outside the gene matches. Germline CDR1 LNHDA, CDR2 SQIVND (reference sequence). The CDR3 covers 15 residues. The CDR3 DNA sequence: TGTGCCAGTAGTGTTCGGAGCGCCGGGACAGGGGCCGCTTTCTTT. Translated, it gives CASSVRSAGTGAAFF.

By sample share, this clone is medium-sized. The identical CDR3 is also encoded by other nucleotide sequences in the sample. The chain is built from TRBV28 and TRBJ2-2; D is undetermined. Germline V CDR1 and CDR2: MDHEN, SYDVKM. The ends were cut back, 3 bases at V and 2 bases at J, with 13 bases in the middle. This CDR3 has 16 residues. The DNA of the CDR3 is TGTGCCAGCAGTTTCGGTTGGGCAGGAAACACCGGGGAGCTGTTTTTT. Encoded protein: CASSFGWAGNTGELFF.

J is TRBJ1-3 and V is TRBV7-2, with 9 bases fitting TRBD1. V lost 3 bases to trimming and J lost 7 bases; unmatched junction nucleotides: 10. Germline lookup yields CDR1 SGHTA and CDR2 FQGNSA. The CDR3 sequence is 16 residues long. The CDR3 nucleotides read TGTGCCAGCAGCTTTTCCTCCGGGACAGGGAGCAACACCATATATTTT. This encodes CASSFSSGTGSNTIYF.

The genes are TRBV6-1 and TRBJ2-7, with 12 bases aligning to TRBD1. Per germline, CDR1 MNHNS and CDR2 SASEGT. Germline trimming cut 0 bases from V and 6 bases from J; bases unmatched to any gene: 6. The CDR3 spans 16 residues. The CDR3 DNA sequence: TGTGCCAGCAGTGAAGCATTGGGACAGGGGGCGGTCGAGCAGTACTTC. This translates into CASSEALGQGAVEQYF.

The rearrangement links TRBV19 to TRBJ2-7; D possibly corresponds to TRBD1 (8 bases). This CDR3 has 16 amino acids. From germline, CDR1 is LNHDA and CDR2 SQIVND (reference sequence). Trimming shortened V by 5 bases and J by 2 bases, and 19 bases separated the two germline ends. This chain's CDR3 is CASSPQGGAGAYEQYF. The CDR3 DNA reads TGTGCCAGTAGTCCACAGGGGGGGGCTGGAGCCTACGAGCAGTACTTC.

The rearrangement joins TRBV28 to TRBJ2-3; D remains unclear. Germline V gene sequence: CDR1 MDHEN, CDR2 SYDVKM. V dropped 1 base and J dropped 4 bases, with 21 bases sitting between them. The CDR3 extends over 18 amino acids. In DNA, the CDR3 is TGTGCCAGCAGTTTATCTCTATCGGATCGACACGAGGCAGATACGCAGTATTTT. Translating gives CASSLSLSDRHEADTQYF.

The genes are TRBV6-5 and TRBJ1-6, with a possible D match to TRBD1 (6 bases). The CDR3 extends over 15 amino acids. The germline V gene has CDR1 MNHEY and CDR2 SVGAGI. V lost 0 bases and J 6 bases, leaving 9 bases between the germline ends. CDR3 amino acids: CASSYSGGLNSPLHF. The CDR3 bases are TGTGCCAGCAGTTACTCGGGGGGGCTTAATTCACCCCTCCACTTT.

The chain employs TRBV19 and TRBJ2-2; no definite D call. The CDR3 is 13 residues long. With 5 bases removed from V and 4 bases from J, the gap between germline ends came to 8 bases. Germline V gene lookup returns CDR1 LNHDA and CDR2 SQIVND (reference sequence). CDR3: CASSPLTTGELFF. CDR3 coding DNA: TGTGCCAGTAGTCCACTCACCACCGGGGAGCTGTTTTTT. The complete variable domain, with remaining parts taken from reference TRBV19 and TRBJ2-2, reads DGGITQSPKYLFRKEGQNVTLSCEQNLNHDAMYWYRQDPGQGLRLIYYSQIVNDFQKGDIAEGYSVSREKKESFPLTVTSAQKNPTAFYLCASSPLTTGELFFGEGSRLTVL.

The chain recombines TRBV12-5 with TRBJ1-5; D unclear. Germline lookup yields CDR1 LGHNT and CDR2 FRNRAP. The V end lost 6 bases, the J end lost 7 bases, and 10 bases lay between the germline ends. There are 12 residues in the CDR3. CDR3 DNA: TGTGCTAGTGGCTCATTGGGACAGCCCCAGCATTTT. Translated, it gives CASGSLGQPQHF.

V and J are TRBV13 and TRBJ2-5; D could derive from TRBD1 or TRBD2 (7 bases each). With 5 bases removed from V and 7 bases from J, the gap between germline ends came to 17 bases. The CDR3 is 14 residues long. Looked up from germline, CDR1 is PRHDT and CDR2 is FYEKMQ (reference sequence). CDR3 DNA: TGTGCCAGCAGCCTACGACAGGGAGGGGGGACCCAGTACTTC. As protein: CASSLRQGGGTQYF.